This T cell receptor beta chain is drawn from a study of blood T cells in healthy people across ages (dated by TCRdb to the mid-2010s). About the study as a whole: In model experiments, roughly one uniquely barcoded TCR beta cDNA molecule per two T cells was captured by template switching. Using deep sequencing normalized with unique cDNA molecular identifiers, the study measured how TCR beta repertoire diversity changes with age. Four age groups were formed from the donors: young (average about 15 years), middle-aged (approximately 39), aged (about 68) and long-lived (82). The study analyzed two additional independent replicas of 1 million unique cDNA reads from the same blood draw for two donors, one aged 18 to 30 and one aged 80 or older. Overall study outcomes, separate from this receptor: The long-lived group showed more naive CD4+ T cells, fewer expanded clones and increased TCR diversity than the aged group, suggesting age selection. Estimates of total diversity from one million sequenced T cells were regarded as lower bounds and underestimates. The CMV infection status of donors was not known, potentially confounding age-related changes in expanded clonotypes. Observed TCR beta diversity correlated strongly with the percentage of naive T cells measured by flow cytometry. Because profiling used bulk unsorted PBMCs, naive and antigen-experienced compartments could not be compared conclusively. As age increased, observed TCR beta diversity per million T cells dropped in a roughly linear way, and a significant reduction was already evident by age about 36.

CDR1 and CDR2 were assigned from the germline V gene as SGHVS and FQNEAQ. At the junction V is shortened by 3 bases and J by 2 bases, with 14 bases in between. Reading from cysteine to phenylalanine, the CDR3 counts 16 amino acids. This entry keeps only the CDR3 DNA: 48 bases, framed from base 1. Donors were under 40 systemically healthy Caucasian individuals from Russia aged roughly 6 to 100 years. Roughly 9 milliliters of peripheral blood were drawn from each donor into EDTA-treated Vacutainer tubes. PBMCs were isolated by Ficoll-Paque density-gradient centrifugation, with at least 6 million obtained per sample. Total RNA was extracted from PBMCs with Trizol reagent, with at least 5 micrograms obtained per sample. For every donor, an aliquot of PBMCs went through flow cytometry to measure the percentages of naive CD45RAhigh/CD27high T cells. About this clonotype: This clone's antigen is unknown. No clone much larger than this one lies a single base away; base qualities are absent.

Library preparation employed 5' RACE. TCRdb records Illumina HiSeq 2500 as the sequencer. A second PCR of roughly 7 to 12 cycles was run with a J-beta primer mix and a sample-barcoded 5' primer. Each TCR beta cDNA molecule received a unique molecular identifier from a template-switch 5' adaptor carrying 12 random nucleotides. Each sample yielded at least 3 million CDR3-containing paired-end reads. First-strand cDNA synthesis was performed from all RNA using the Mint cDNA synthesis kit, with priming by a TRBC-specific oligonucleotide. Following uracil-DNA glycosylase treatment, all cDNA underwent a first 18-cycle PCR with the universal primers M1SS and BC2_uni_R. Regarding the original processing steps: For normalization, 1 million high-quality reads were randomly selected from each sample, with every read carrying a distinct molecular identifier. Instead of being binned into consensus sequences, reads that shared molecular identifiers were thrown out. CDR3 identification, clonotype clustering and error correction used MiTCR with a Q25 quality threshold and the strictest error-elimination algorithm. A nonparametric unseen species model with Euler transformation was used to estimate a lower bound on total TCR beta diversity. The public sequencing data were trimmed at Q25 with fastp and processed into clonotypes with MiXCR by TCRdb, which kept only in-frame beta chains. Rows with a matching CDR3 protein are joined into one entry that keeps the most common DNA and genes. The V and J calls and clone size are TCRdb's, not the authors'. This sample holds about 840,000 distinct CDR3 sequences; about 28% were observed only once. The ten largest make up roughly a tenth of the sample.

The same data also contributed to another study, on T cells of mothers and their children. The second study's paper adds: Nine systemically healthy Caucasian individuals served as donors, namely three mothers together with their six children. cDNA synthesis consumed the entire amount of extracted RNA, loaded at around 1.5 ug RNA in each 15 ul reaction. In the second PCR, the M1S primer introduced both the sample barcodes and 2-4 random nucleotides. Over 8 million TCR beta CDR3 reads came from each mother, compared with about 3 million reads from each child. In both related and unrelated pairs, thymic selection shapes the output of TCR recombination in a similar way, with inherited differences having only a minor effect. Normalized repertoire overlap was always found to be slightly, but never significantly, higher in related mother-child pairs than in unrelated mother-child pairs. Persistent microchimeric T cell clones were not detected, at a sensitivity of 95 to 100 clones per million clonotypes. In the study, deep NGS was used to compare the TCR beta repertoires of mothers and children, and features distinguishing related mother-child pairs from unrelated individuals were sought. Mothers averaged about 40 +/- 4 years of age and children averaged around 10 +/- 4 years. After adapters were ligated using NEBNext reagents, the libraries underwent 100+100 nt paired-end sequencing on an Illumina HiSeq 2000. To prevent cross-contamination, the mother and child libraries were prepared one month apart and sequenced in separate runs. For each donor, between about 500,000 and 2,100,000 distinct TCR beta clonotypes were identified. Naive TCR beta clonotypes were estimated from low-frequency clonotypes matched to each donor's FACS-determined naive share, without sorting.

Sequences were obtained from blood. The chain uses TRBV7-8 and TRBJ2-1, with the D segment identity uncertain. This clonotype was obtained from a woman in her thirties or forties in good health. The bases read TGTGCCAGCAGCTTGAGGTGGTCTTCGACCTACAATGAGCAGTTCTTC. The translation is CASSLRWSSTYNEQFF.